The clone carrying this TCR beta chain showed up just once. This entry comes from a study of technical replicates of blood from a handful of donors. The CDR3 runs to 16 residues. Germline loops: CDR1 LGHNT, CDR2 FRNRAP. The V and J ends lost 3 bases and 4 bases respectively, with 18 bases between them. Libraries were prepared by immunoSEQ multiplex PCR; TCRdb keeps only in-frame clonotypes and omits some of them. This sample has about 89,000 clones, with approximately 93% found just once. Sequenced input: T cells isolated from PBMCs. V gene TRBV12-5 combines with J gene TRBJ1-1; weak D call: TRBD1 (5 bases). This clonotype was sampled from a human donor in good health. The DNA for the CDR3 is TGTGCTAGTGGTTTTTTGCAGGCCCTAGGGGCCACTGAAGCTTTCTTT. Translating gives CASGFLQALGATEAFF.